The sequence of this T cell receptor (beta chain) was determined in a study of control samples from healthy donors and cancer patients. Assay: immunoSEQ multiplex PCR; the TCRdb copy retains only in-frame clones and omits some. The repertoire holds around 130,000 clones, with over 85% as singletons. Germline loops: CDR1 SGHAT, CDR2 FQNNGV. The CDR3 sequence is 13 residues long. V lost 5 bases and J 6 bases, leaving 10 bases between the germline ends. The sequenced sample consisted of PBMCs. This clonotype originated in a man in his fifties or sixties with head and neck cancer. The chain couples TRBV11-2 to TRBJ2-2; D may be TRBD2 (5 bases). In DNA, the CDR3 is TGTGCCAGCAGCCATCGGGGAGCCGGGGAGCTGTTTTTT. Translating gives CASSHRGAGELFF.